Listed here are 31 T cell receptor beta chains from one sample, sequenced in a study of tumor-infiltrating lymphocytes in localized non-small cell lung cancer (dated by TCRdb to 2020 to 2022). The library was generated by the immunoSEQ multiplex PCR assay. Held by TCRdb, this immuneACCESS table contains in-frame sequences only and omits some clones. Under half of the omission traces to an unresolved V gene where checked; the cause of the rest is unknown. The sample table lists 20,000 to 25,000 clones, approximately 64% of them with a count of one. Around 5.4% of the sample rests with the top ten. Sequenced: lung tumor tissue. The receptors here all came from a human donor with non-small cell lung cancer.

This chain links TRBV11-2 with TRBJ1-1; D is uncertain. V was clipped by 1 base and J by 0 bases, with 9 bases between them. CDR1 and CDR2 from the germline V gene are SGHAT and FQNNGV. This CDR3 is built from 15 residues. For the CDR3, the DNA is TGTGCCAGCAGCTTAGGTCCAATGATGAACACTGAAGCTTTCTTT. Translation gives CASSLGPMMNTEAFF.

CDR3 nucleotides: TGTGCCAGCAGCCTGGACAGGGGCAACTACGAGCAGTACTTC. This sequence encodes CASSLDRGNYEQYF. J is TRBJ2-7 and V is TRBV2, with TRBD1 identical over 9 bases. The germline gives CDR1 SNHLY, CDR2 FYNNEI. Unmatched junction bases numbered 6, after V lost 6 bases and J lost 3 bases. The CDR3 contains 14 residues.

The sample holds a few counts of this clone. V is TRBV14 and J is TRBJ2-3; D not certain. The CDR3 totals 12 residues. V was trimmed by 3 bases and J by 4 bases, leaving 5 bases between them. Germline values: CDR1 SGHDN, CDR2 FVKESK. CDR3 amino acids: CASSQLPDTQYF. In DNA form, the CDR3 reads TGTGCCAGCAGCCAGCTCCCAGATACGCAGTATTTT.

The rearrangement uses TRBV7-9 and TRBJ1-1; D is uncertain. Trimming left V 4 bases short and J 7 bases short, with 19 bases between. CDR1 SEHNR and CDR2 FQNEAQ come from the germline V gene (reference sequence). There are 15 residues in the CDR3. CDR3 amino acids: CASSWFVGREGEAFF. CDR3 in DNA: TGTGCCAGCAGCTGGTTTGTAGGTAGGGAAGGTGAAGCTTTCTTT.

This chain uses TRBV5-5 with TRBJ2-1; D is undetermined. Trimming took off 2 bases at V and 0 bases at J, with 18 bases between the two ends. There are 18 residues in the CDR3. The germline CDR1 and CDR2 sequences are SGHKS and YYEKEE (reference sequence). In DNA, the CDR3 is TGTGCCAGCAGCTTAGGAACCTCGATTGGGAACTCCTACAATGAGCAGTTCTTC. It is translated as CASSLGTSIGNSYNEQFF.

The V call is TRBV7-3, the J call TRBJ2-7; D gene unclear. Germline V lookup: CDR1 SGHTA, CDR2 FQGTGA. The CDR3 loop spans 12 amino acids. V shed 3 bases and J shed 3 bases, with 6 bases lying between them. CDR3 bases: TGTGCCAGCAGCTTCCGAGACTACGAGCAGTACTTC. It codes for CASSFRDYEQYF.

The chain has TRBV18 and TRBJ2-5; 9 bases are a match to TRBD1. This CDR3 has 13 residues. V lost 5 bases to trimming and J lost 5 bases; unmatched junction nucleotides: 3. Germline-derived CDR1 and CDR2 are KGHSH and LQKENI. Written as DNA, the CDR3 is TGTGCCAGCTCAAGGGACAGGGTGGAGACCCAGTACTTC. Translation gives CASSRDRVETQYF. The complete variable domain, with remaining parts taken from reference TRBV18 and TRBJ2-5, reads NAGVMQNPRHLVRRRGQEARLRCSPMKGHSHVYWYRQLPEEGLKFMVYLQKENIIDESGMPKERFSAEFPKEGPSILRIQQVVRGDSAAYFCASSRDRVETQYFGPGTRLLVL.

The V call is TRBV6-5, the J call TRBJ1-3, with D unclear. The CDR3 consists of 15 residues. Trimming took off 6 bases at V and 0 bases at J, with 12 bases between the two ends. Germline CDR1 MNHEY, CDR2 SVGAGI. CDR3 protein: CASSPDPTSGNTIYF. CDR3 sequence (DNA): TGTGCCAGCAGCCCCGACCCTACCTCTGGAAACACCATATATTTT.

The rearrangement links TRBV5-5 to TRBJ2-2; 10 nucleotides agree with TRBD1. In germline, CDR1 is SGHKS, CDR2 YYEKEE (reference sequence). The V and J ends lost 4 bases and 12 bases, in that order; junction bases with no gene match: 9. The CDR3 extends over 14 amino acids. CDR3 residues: CASSPVWTGGQLFF. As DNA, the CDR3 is TGTGCCAGCAGCCCCGTCTGGACAGGGGGGCAGCTGTTTTTT.

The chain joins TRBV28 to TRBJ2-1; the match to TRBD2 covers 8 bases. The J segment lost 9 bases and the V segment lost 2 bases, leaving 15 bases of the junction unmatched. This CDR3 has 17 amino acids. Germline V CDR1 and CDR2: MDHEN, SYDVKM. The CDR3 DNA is TGTGCCAGCAGTTTACCCCTTGGGAGCGGGAGTAATAGTGAGCAGTTCTTC. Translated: CASSLPLGSGSNSEQFF.

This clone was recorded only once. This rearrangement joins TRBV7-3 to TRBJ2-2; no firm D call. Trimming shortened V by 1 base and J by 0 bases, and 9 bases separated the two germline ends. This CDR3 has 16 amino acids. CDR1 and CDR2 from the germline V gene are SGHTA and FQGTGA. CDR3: CASSLNPGANTGELFF. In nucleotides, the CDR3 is TGTGCCAGCAGCTTAAACCCGGGCGCGAACACCGGGGAGCTGTTTTTT.

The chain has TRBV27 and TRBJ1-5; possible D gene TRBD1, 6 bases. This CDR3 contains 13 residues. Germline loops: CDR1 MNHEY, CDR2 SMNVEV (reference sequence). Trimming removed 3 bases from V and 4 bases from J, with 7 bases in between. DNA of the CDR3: TGTGCCAGCAGTTTCCAGGGGAATCAGCCCCAGCATTTT. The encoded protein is CASSFQGNQPQHF.

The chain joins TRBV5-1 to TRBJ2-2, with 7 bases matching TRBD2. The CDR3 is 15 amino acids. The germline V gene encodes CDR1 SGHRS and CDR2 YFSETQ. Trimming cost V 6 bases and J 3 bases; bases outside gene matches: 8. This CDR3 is CASTTREVHTGELFF. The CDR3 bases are TGCGCCAGCACAACCCGGGAGGTTCACACCGGGGAGCTGTTTTTT.

CDR3 DNA sequence: TGTGCCAGCAGCTCCACAGGGGGCGCTGGCTACACCTTC. It yields the protein CASSSTGGAGYTF. This rearrangement joins TRBV5-5 to TRBJ1-2, with TRBD1 matching 9 bases. This CDR3 comprises 13 residues. Losses at the gene ends were 3 bases for V and 7 bases for J; bases not matched to a gene: 4. From germline, CDR1 is SGHKS and CDR2 YYEKEE (reference sequence).

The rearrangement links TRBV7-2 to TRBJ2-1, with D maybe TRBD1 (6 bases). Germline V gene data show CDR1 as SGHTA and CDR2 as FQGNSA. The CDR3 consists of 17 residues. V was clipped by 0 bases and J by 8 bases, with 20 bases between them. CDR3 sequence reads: CASSLAPGRGRSDEQFF. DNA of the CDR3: TGTGCCAGCAGCTTAGCGCCTGGCAGGGGTAGGAGTGATGAGCAGTTCTTC.

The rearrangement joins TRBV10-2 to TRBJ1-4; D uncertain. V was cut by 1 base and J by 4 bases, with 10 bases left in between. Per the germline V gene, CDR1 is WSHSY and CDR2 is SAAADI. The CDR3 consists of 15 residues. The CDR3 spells CASSELRYRNEKLFF. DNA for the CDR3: TGCGCCAGCAGTGAGTTGCGATATCGTAATGAAAAACTGTTTTTT.

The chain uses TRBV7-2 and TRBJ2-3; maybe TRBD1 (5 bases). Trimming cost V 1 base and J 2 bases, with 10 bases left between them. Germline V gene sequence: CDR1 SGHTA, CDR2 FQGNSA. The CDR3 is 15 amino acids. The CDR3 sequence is CASSLGAGFTDTQYF. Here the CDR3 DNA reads TGTGCCAGCAGCTTAGGGGCAGGGTTCACAGATACGCAGTATTTT.

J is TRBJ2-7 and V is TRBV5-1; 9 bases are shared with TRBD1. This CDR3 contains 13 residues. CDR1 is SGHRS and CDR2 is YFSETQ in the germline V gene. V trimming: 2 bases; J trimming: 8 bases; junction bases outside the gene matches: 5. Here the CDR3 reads CASSLPGTGKQYF. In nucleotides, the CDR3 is TGCGCCAGCAGCTTACCCGGGACAGGGAAGCAGTACTTC.

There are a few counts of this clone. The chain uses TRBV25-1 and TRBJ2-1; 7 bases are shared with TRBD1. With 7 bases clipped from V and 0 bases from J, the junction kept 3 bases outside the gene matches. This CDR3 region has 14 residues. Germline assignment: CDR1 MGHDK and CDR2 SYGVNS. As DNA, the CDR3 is TGTGCCAGCAAGGGGGCCTTCTCCTACAATGAGCAGTTCTTC. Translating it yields CASKGAFSYNEQFF.

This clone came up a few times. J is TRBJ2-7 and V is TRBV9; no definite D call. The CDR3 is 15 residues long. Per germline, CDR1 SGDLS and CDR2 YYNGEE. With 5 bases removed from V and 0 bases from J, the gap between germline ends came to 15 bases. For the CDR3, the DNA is TGTGCCAGCAGTCAGGCTGCTAACCCCTCCTACGAGCAGTACTTC. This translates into CASSQAANPSYEQYF.

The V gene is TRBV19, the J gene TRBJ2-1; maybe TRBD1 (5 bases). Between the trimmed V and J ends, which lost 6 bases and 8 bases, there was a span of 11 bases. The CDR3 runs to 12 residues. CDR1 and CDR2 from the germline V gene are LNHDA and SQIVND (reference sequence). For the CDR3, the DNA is TGTGCCAGTAGGTCAAGGGGCGATGAGCAGTTCTTC. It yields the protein CASRSRGDEQFF.

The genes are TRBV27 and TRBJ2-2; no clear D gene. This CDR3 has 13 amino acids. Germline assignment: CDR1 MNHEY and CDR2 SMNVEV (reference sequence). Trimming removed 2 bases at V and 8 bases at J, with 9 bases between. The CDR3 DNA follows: TGTGCCAGCAGTTTAAAAGATGGGGGGGAGCTGTTTTTT. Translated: CASSLKDGGELFF.

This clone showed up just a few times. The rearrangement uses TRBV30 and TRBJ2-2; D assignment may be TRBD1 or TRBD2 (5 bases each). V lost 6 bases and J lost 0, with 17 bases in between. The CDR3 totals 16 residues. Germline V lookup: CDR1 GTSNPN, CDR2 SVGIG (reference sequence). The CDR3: CACISQRGTNTGELFF. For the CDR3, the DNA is TGTGCCTGCATCTCCCAACGGGGCACGAACACCGGGGAGCTGTTTTTT.

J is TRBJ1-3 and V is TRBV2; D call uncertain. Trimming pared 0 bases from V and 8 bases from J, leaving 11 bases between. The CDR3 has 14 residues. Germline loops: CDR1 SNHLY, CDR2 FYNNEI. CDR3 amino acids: CASSEALWAHTIYF. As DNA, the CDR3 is TGTGCCAGCAGTGAAGCGCTTTGGGCCCACACCATATATTTT.

CDR3 sequence reads: CASSQTGTSGYNEQFF. The CDR3 coding sequence is TGCGCCAGCAGCCAGACAGGGACTAGCGGGTACAATGAGCAGTTCTTC. The V gene is TRBV5-1, the J gene TRBJ2-1; 12 positions match TRBD2. The V segment lost 4 bases and the J segment 4 bases; nucleotides outside the gene matches: 6. Per the germline V gene, CDR1 is SGHRS and CDR2 is YFSETQ. There are 16 residues in the CDR3.

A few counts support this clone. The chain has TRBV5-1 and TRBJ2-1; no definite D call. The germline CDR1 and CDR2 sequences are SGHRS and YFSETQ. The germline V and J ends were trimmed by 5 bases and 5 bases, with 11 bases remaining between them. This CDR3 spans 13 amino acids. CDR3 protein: CASRLWQDNEQFF. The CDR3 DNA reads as TGCGCCAGCAGATTATGGCAGGACAATGAGCAGTTCTTC. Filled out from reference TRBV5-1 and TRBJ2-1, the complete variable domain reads KAGVTQTPRYLIKTRGQQVTLSCSPISGHRSVSWYQQTPGQGLQFLFEYFSETQRNKGNFPGRFSGRQFSNSRSEMNVSTLELGDSALYLCASRLWQDNEQFFGPGTRLTVL.

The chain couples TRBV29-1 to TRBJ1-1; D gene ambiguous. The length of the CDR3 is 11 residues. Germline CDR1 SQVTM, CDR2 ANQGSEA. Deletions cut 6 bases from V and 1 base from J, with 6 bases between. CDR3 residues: CSVLTNTEAFF. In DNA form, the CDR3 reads TGCAGCGTGCTCACGAACACTGAAGCTTTCTTT.

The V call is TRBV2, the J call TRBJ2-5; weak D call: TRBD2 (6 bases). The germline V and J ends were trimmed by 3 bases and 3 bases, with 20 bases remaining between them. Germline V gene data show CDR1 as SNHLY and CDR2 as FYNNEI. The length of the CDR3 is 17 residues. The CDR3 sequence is CASSDPLGGRTEETQYF. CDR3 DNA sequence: TGTGCCAGCAGTGATCCACTTGGAGGGAGGACGGAAGAGACCCAGTACTTC.

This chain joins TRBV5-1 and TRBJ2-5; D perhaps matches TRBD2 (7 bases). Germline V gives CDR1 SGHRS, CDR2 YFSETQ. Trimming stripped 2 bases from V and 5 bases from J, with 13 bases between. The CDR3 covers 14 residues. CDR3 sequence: CASSFSGGGETQYF. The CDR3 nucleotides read TGCGCCAGCAGCTTCTCGGGGGGCGGGGAGACCCAGTACTTC.

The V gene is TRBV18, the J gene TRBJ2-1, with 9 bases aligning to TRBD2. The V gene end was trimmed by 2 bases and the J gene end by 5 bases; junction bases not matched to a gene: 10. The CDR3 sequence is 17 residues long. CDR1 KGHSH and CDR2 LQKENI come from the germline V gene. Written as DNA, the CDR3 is TGTGCCAGCTCACCATTCCTAGGGCGGGAGGGAAACAATGAGCAGTTCTTC. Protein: CASSPFLGREGNNEQFF.

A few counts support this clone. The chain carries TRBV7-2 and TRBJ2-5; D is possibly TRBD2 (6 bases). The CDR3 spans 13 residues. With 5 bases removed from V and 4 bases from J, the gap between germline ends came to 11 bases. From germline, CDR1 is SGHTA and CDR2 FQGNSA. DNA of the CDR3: TGTGCCAGCAGCCCCCGACTAGTAGAGACCCAGTACTTC. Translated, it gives CASSPRLVETQYF.